Presented here are 21 T cell receptor beta chains from one specimen sequenced in a study of Ad26.COV2.S vaccination and SARS-CoV-2 variants. Treatment specified: approximately 18 received Ad26.COV2.S at low or high dose, single or two shots; about 5 received placebo; per-sample allocation not given. Sampling happened 63 days after the first vaccine or placebo injection. TCRdb keeps only in-frame clones here, not all; method: immunoSEQ multiplex PCR. The top ten hold 1.5% of the sample, which has roughly 700,000 clones, more than 70% seen once. Sequences were derived from peripheral blood, sampled in a trial of Ad26.COV2.S vaccine versus placebo. The source of these receptors is a person between 18 and 65 years old who received the Ad26.COV2.S COVID-19 vaccine or a placebo.

The genes are TRBV30 and TRBJ1-3, with D perhaps TRBD1 (6 bases). Germline CDR1 reads GTSNPN; CDR2 reads SVGIG (reference sequence). V lost 7 bases, J lost 0 bases, and 13 bases lay in between. The length of the CDR3 is 14 residues. The CDR3 DNA is TGTGCCTTCGACAGGACGAGCTCTGGAAACACCATATATTTT. As protein: CAFDRTSSGNTIYF.

In this sample, this clone turned up many times. The same CDR3 is also encoded by other DNA sequences in this sample. The chain is built from TRBV19 and TRBJ2-7, with a weak D call TRBD1 (6 bases). Germline-derived CDR1 and CDR2 are LNHDA and SQIVND (reference sequence). This CDR3 is 14 amino acids long. V was trimmed by 4 bases and J by 3 bases, leaving 13 bases between them. The DNA for the CDR3 is TGTGCCAGTAGTAGATCCAGGGGAAGCTACGAGCAGTACTTC. Translation: CASSRSRGSYEQYF.

The rearrangement links TRBV6-5 to TRBJ2-1; possibly TRBD1 for D (5 bases). V was pared by 3 bases and J by 7 bases, with 10 bases between. This CDR3 is built from 13 residues. Germline CDR1 reads MNHEY; CDR2 reads SVGAGI. Here the CDR3 reads CASSYSDNNEQFF. CDR3 coding DNA: TGTGCCAGCAGTTATTCGGACAATAATGAGCAGTTCTTC.

The V call is TRBV14, the J call TRBJ1-4; D not certain. Trimming took off 2 bases at V and 8 bases at J, with 6 bases between the two ends. Germline V gene data show CDR1 as SGHDN and CDR2 as FVKESK. The CDR3 is 12 amino acids. CDR3: CASSQTGEKLFF. As DNA, the CDR3 is TGTGCCAGCAGCCAAACGGGGGAAAAACTGTTTTTT.

The gene calls are TRBV7-9 and TRBJ2-5; 7 bases fit TRBD1. V lost 5 bases, J lost 4 bases, and 4 bases stayed unmatched. Germline V gene data show CDR1 as SEHNR and CDR2 as FQNEAQ (reference sequence). The CDR3 is made up of 13 amino acids. This chain's CDR3 is CASSQRTGETQYF. In DNA, the CDR3 is TGTGCCAGCAGCCAACGGACAGGAGAGACCCAGTACTTC.

Turning to this clone: The sample contains more than one DNA sequence encoding this CDR3. This chain connects TRBV5-1 to TRBJ2-2; no reliable D call. Trimming stripped 0 bases from V and 6 bases from J, with 3 bases between. The V gene's germline CDR1 is SGHRS and CDR2 YFSETQ. The CDR3 covers 12 residues. CDR3 bases: TGCGCCAGCAGCTTGGGGGCCGGGGAGCTGTTTTTT. This sequence encodes CASSLGAGELFF.

The J gene is TRBJ2-3, the V gene TRBV18; D remains ambiguous. Trimming pared 3 bases from V and 1 base from J, leaving 11 bases between. From germline, CDR1 is KGHSH and CDR2 LQKENI. The CDR3 is made up of 15 amino acids. The CDR3: CASSPVLSGTDTQYF. CDR3 bases: TGTGCCAGCTCACCGGTTCTGTCAGGCACAGATACGCAGTATTTT.

The chain has TRBV24-1 and TRBJ2-2; 9 positions agree with TRBD2. CDR3 length: 18 amino acids. Germline V gene lookup returns CDR1 KGHDR and CDR2 SFDVKD. V was pared by 7 bases and J by 7 bases, with 18 bases of the junction left unmatched. CDR3 nucleotides: TGTGCCACCAGCCCCGGACTAGCGACTACCTGGGAGATCGGGGAGCTGTTTTTT. The encoded protein is CATSPGLATTWEIGELFF.

The rearrangement links TRBV6-5 to TRBJ1-2; possibly TRBD1 for D (6 bases). Trimming took 0 bases from V and 11 from J, leaving 19 bases between them. The CDR3 has 15 amino acids. Germline V gene lookup returns CDR1 MNHEY and CDR2 SVGAGI. In DNA form, the CDR3 reads TGTGCCAGCAGTTACTCGGATCTCAGGATACAGGGATACACCTTC. This codes for CASSYSDLRIQGYTF.

The chain employs TRBV19 and TRBJ2-7; weak D call: TRBD1 (5 bases). The CDR3 contains 14 residues. Germline values: CDR1 LNHDA, CDR2 SQIVND (reference sequence). V was shortened by 6 bases and J by 3 bases, with 15 bases between the two germline ends. The CDR3 sequence: CASSARDRHYEQYF. CDR3 sequence (DNA): TGTGCCAGTAGCGCGCGCGACAGACACTACGAGCAGTACTTC.

The chain recombines TRBV23-1 with TRBJ1-5, with D unresolved. TRBV23-1 is flagged as an ORF with uncertain function. V was cut by 7 bases and J by 2 bases, with 12 bases left in between. CDR3 size: 14 residues. The CDR3 DNA sequence: TGCGCCAGCACCTGGGGTTACGGCAATCAGCCCCAGCATTTT. It encodes CASTWGYGNQPQHF.

The chain joins TRBV10-3 to TRBJ1-1; D is uncertain. This CDR3 is built from 14 residues. Germline V lookup: CDR1 ENHRY, CDR2 SYGVKD. Trimming cost V 2 bases and J 5 bases, with 12 bases left between them. CDR3 region: CAISELSTETEAFF. In DNA, the CDR3 is TGTGCCATCAGTGAGCTTTCGACGGAGACTGAAGCTTTCTTT.

J is TRBJ1-2 and V is TRBV7-2, with D possibly TRBD1 on 5 matching bases. V gave up 5 bases and J gave up 4 bases, with 14 bases separating them. Germline loops: CDR1 SGHTA, CDR2 FQGNSA. The CDR3 has 14 amino acids. The CDR3 sequence is CASSPNQGGYGYTF. For the CDR3, the DNA is TGTGCCAGCAGCCCAAACCAGGGAGGCTATGGCTACACCTTC.

The CDR3 sequence: CASSQVPWVTGEDGYTF. The CDR3 DNA reads TGCGCCAGCAGCCAAGTCCCGTGGGTGACAGGGGAGGATGGCTACACCTTC. The chain couples TRBV4-3 to TRBJ1-2; 8 nucleotides line up with TRBD1. The J segment lost 6 bases and the V segment lost 1 base, leaving 13 bases of the junction unmatched. This CDR3 is built from 17 residues. Germline loops: CDR1 LGHNA, CDR2 YSLEER.

The chain is built from TRBV4-2 and TRBJ2-1, with TRBD2 as a possible D gene (6 bases). CDR1 and CDR2 from the germline V gene are LGHNA and YNFKEQ. With 4 bases removed from V and 9 bases from J, the gap between germline ends came to 16 bases. This CDR3 contains 14 residues. The CDR3 DNA reads as TGTGCCAGCAGCCGAGCGGGTAGCGGAGGTGAGCAGTTCTTC. This codes for CASSRAGSGGEQFF.

This chain connects TRBV30 to TRBJ1-2; possible D gene TRBD1, 5 bases. The germline CDR1 and CDR2 sequences are GTSNPN and SVGIG (reference sequence). The CDR3 runs 12 residues. The V gene lost 0 bases and the J gene lost 8 bases, with 10 bases spanning the gap. Written as DNA, the CDR3 is TGTGCCTGGAGTGTATCGCGGGGCGGCTACACCTTC. This translates into CAWSVSRGGYTF.

This clone has a single count. This sequence joins TRBV24-1 and TRBJ2-3; 10 nucleotides match TRBD1. The CDR3 length is 17 residues. V gave up 5 bases and J gave up 5 bases; unmatched junction bases: 12. Germline values: CDR1 KGHDR, CDR2 SFDVKD. The CDR3 DNA sequence: TGTGCCACCAGTGGCATCAACGGGACAGGGGCGGAAGATACGCAGTATTTT. Its translation: CATSGINGTGAEDTQYF.

This rearrangement joins TRBV7-2 to TRBJ1-4; a possible D gene is TRBD1 (6 bases). The CDR3 has 14 amino acids. Trimming stripped 5 bases from V and 5 bases from J, with 12 bases between. The germline V gene encodes CDR1 SGHTA and CDR2 FQGNSA. CDR3 loop: CASSGRGGNEKLFF. The CDR3 DNA follows: TGTGCCAGCAGCGGAAGGGGGGGGAATGAAAAACTGTTTTTT.

The chain employs TRBV7-9 and TRBJ1-4, with TRBD1 matching 7 bases. J gave up 8 bases and V 4 bases, and 16 bases lay outside the gene matches. CDR3 length: 17 amino acids. Germline loops: CDR1 SEHNR, CDR2 FQNEAQ (reference sequence). The CDR3 here is CASSYWDSRQSVEKLFF. Written as DNA, the CDR3 is TGTGCCAGCAGCTATTGGGACAGTCGGCAGTCAGTAGAAAAACTGTTTTTT. Full variable domain (outside the CDR3, taken from reference TRBV7-9 and TRBJ1-4): DTGVSQNPRHKITKRGQNVTFRCDPISEHNRLYWYRQTLGQGPEFLTYFQNEAQLEKSRLLSDRFSAERPKGSFSTLEIQRTEQGDSAMYLCASSYWDSRQSVEKLFFGSGTQLSVL.

The chain joins TRBV7-2 to TRBJ1-2; D ambiguous. CDR1 is SGHTA, CDR2 FQGNSA, per germline. CDR3 length: 16 residues. With 5 bases removed from V and 4 bases from J, the gap between germline ends came to 20 bases. CDR3 sequence (DNA): TGTGCCAGCAGCGGACGGGGTGGGCAGGTTACCTATGGCTACACCTTC. Its translation is CASSGRGGQVTYGYTF.

This sequence joins TRBV7-8 and TRBJ1-2; D may be TRBD1 (5 bases). The V end was cut by 4 bases, the J end by 10 bases, with 16 bases between. CDR1 and CDR2 (germline): SGHVS, FQNEAQ. The CDR3 covers 13 residues. The chain's CDR3 is CASSSGASFVYTF. The CDR3 DNA reads TGTGCCAGCAGCTCCGGGGCATCCTTCGTCTACACCTTC.